This TCR beta chain was profiled in a study of T cells after yellow fever vaccination. The study's findings and limits: Bulk-population clonotypes that are abundant could appear as contaminants in FACS-sorted repertoires. Some clonotypes were seen in both the CD4 and the CD8 compartments. These made up a small share and likely arose from convergent recombination. Reappearance after the booster was seen for most primary-vaccination clones, at 95% to 97% CD4 and 70% to 90% CD8.

Template switching by 5'RACE produced TCR cDNA, adding a universal primer site and UMIs. TCRdb itself ran the 5' RACE reads through MiXCR, one entry per CDR3 protein. The table has about 110,000 distinct CDR3 sequences, approximately 8.4% seen once. This CDR3 region has 13 residues. The germline V gene has CDR1 SQVTM and CDR2 ANQGSEA. Comments on this clonotype: Its specificity is unknown. The germline gene is not matched at one end of the junction; a read error may be the cause.

The V and J genes are TRBV29-1 and TRBJ2-7, with D perhaps matching TRBD1 (5 bases). The receptor's source is a man aged 30 to 39 who received the YFV17D yellow fever vaccine. The starting material was CD8+ T cells sorted from PBMCs, obtained 45 days after the yellow fever booster vaccination. The CDR3 DNA reads TGCAGCGTTGAAACAGGTGGCTCCTACAAGCAGTACTTC. Protein: CSVETGGSYKQYF.